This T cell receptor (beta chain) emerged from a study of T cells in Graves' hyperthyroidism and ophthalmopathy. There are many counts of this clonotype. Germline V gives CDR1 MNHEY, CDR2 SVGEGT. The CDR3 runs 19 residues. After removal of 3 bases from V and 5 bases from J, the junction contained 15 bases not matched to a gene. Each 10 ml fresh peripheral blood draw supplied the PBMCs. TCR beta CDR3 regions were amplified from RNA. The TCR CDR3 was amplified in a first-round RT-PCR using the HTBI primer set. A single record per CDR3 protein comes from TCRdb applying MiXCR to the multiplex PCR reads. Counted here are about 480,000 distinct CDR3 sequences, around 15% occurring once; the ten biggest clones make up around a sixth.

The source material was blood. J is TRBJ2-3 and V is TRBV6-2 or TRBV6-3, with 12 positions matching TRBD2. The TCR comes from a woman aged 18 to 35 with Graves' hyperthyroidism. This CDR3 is CASSYKTALAGGSKDTQYF. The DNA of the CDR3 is TGTGCCAGCAGTTATAAAACCGCGCTAGCGGGAGGGTCCAAAGATACGCAGTATTTT.